This T cell receptor (beta chain) emerged from a study of tumor-infiltrating lymphocytes in localized non-small cell lung cancer (dated by TCRdb to the early 2020s). Regarding the research as a whole: The cohort included patients whose samples were collected after neoadjuvant chemotherapy, as well as both smokers and never-smokers and several histologies. A total of under 65 patients were part of the paired comparison of immunoSEQ T-cell fraction between tumor and uninvolved lung. Flow cytometry, multiplex immunofluorescence, RNA-seq, exome sequencing and proteomics were applied to the same patients as TCR sequencing, which was one of several integrated assays. In total, the ICON cohort was made up of around 140 surgical patients who had localized non-small cell lung cancer and whose tumors were resected. Resected tumor tissue and uninvolved lung tissue described as non-adjacent to the tumor were contributed by each patient, with both tissues obtained from the same patient.

The T-cell fraction in tumor and uninvolved lung tissue was provided by TCR sequencing with the immunoSEQ assay. Per the original workflow: For survival analysis, patients were split into high (upper tertile) and low (lower two tertiles) T-cell fraction groups and compared by log-rank test. A signed-rank test was used to check for differences in T-cell fraction between paired tumor and uninvolved lung. The table comes from immuneACCESS by way of TCRdb, which keeps in-frame sequences with V and J called. Part of the clones is missing from these tables; in studies checked, under half for an unresolved V gene and the rest for unknown reasons. Clone size and the V and J calls come from that table; the DNA yielded D and trimming. This sample comprises 15,000 to 20,000 clones, about 45% of them detected only once. Approximately 15% of the sample is held by the ten biggest clonotypes. The first patient joined ICON in the first half of 2016, and enrollment wrapped up when the last patient was enrolled in September 2018. A subcohort of 76 patients provided fresh tumor and matched uninvolved tissue for in-depth immune analyses, with TCR sequencing among those analyses. DNA isolated from bulk tissue, without cell sorting, was used for TCR sequencing.

Based on the germline V gene, the CDR1 and CDR2 sequences are SGHRS and YFSETQ. The CDR3 covers 11 residues, taking in both the cysteine and the phenylalanine. Here the CDR3 DNA is all that survives: 33 bases in frame from base 1. The trim is 4 bases for V and 2 bases for J, with a gap of 2 bases between the germline ends. What the work shows at the level of the full study, not this receptor alone: Recurrence-free survival showed no association with tumor T-cell fraction measured by TCR sequencing (p = 0.61). Higher T cell infiltration in tumors than in uninvolved lung tissue was supported by TCRbeta sequencing, consistent with immunofluorescence CD3 counts. Since assay coverage differed from patient to patient depending on how much tissue was available, TCR sequencing was done for only a subset of the cohort. The TCR-derived T-cell fraction showed no difference between the flow cytometry-defined immunotypes IM1 (good prognosis) and IM2 (poor prognosis). Because different assays used different pieces of the same tissue, technical variation could not be distinguished from intratumor heterogeneity.

Only one count was recorded for this clone. It has no known antigen specificity. Base-call qualities are not available, and no considerably larger clone is one nucleotide away. Sequencing used lung tumor tissue. The chain uses TRBV5-1 and TRBJ2-3; the D gene cannot be resolved reliably. This TCR derives from a human donor with non-small cell lung cancer. The DNA sequence is as follows: TGCGCCAGCAGCAACACAGATACGCAGTATTTT. This gives the protein CASSNTDTQYF.